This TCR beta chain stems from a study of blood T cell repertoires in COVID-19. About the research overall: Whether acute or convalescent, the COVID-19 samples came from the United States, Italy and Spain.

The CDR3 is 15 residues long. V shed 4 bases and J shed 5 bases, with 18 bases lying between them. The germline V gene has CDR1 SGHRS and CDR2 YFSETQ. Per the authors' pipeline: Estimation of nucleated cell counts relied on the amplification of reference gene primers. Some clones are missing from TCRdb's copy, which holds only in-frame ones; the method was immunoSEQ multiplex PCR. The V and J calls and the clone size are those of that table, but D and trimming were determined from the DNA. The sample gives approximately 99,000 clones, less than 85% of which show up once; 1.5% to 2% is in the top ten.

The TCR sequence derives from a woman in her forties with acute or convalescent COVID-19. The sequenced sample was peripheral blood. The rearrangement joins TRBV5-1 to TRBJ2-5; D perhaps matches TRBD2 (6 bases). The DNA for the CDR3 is TGCGCCAGCAGCCCCACAGGTGGGGGGAGGGAGACCCAGTACTTC. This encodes CASSPTGGGRETQYF.